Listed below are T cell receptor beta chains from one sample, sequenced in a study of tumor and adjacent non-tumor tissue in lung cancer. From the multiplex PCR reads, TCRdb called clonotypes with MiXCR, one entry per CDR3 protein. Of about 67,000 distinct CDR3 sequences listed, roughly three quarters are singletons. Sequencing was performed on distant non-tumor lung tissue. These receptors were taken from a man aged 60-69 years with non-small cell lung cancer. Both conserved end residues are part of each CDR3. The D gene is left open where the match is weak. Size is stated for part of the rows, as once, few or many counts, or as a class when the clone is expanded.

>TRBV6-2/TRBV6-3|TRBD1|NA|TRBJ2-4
CASRNQGQEDIQYF
TGTGCCAGCAGAAACCAGGGACAGGAGGACATTCAGTACTTC
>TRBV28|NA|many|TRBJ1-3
CASSSVTVLRGNTIYF
TGTGCCAGCAGTAGTGTGACAGTGCTCCGTGGAAACACCATATATTTT
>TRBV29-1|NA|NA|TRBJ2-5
CSVVDTNQETQYF
TGCAGCGTAGTGGACACAAACCAAGAGACCCAGTACTTC
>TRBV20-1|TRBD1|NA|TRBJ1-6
CSARDWDRGLNLPLHF
TGCAGTGCTAGAGACTGGGACAGGGGGCTAAATTTACCCCTCCACTTT
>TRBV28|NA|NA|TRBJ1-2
CASRQAGTPFGYTF
TGTGCCAGCAGACAGGCCGGGACACCCTTTGGCTACACCTTC
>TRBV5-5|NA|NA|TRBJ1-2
CDSIPGNAGDGYTF
TGTGACAGCATCCCCGGTAATGCAGGAGATGGCTACACCTTC
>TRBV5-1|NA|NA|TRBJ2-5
CASSLSGTPQETQYF
TGCGCCAGCAGCTTGTCCGGAACTCCTCAAGAGACCCAGTACTTT
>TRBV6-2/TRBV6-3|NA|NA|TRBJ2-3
CASTYSVDMQYF
TGTGCCAGCACTTACTCGGTAGATATGCAGTATTTT
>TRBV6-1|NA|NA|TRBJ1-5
CASIEAGGNQPQHF
TGTGCCAGCATTGAAGCTGGAGGGAATCAACCCCAGCATTTT
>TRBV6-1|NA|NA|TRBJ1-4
CVSSDSINEKLFF
TGTGTCAGCAGTGACTCAATTAATGAAAAACTGTTTTTT
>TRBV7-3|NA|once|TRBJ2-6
CASSLNSGANLLTF
TGTGCCAGCAGTTTAAACTCTGGGGCCAACCTCCTGACTTTC
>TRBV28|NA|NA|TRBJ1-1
CATRSGDLNTEAFF
TGTGCCACGAGGTCAGGGGACCTGAACACTGAAGCTTTCTTT
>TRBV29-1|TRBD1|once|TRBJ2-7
CIATRGGQGSHEQKF
TGCATCGCAACAAGGGGGGGACAGGGTTCCCACGAGCAGAAGTTC
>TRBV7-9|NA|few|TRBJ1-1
CASRSGQPETFF
TGTGCCAGCAGATCTGGACAGCCTGAAACTTTCTTC
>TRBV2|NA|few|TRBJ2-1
CATSGTPYNEQFF
TGTGCCACGTCCGGGACTCCCTACAATGAGCAGTTCTTC
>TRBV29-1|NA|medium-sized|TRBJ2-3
CSVDDPAASTDTQYF
TGCAGCGTCGACGACCCAGCTGCTAGCACAGATACGCAGTATTTT
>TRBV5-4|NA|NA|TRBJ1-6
CASSTQRRNSPLQF
TGTGCCAGCAGCACTCAGAGGAGGAATTCACCCCTCCAATTT
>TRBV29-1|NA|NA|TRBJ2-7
CSARSVASYEQYF
TGCAGCGCGAGGTCGGTTGCCTCCTACGAGCAGTACTTC
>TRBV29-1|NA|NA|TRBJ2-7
CCAQGGRSGYEQCF
TGCTGCGCTCAGGGAGGCAGGAGTGGGTACGAGCAGTGCTTC
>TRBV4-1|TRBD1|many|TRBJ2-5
CASSQIRQGGEETQYF
TGCGCCAGCAGCCAAATTAGACAGGGGGGGGAAGAGACCCAGTACTTC
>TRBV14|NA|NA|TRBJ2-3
CASKDGISTDTQYF
TGTGCCAGCAAGGACGGGATTAGCACAGATACACAGTATTTT
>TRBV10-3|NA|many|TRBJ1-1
CAISEAGRAFF
TGTGCCATCAGTGAGGCAGGGAGGGCTTTCTTT
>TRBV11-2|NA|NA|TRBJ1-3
CASSSTTVIGNIVYF
TGTGCTAGCAGCTCCACGACAGTTATTGGAAACATCGTATATTTT
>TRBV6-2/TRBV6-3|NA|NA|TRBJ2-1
CASSYIIRRSFPLEQFF
TGTGCCAGCAGTTACATTATACGCAGGAGTTTCCCCCTTGAGCAGTTCTTC
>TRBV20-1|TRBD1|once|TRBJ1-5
CNVSPGTGYQPQHF
TGCAATGTATCCCCCGGGACAGGCTATCAGCCCCAGCATTTT
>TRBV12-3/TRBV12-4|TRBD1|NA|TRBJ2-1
CANSHGQGGEQFF
TGTGCCAACAGTCATGGACAGGGCGGCGAGCAGTTCTTC
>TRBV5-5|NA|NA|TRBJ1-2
CASILGNVGDDYTF
TGTGCCAGCATCCTCGGTAATGTAGGAGATGACTACACCTTC
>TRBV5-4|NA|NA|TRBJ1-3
CAGSLEVEENTIYF
TGTGCCGGCAGCTTGGAGGTAGAAGAAAACACCATATATTTT
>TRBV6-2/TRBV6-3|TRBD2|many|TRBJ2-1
CASSPVGLAGPNEQFF
TGTGCCAGCTCACCCGTGGGACTAGCGGGACCCAATGAGCAGTTCTTC
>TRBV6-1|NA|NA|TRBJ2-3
CASSEVQDSTDTQYF
TGTGCCAGTAGTGAAGTTCAGGATAGCACAGATACGCAGTATTTT
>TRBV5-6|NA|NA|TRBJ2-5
CTSSQNTQETRYF
TGTACCAGCAGCCAGAACACCCAAGAGACCCGGTACTTC
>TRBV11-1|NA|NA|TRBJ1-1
CASGLAKGAEAFF
TGTGCCAGCGGCTTAGCGAAGGGGGCTGAAGCTTTCTTT
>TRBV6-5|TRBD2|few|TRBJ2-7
CANSYSRRETAEQYF
TGTGCTAACAGTTACTCGAGGCGGGAGACGGCTGAGCAGTACTTC
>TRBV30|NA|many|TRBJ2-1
CASPKAGTNEQFF
TGTGCCTCCCCGAAGGCGGGGACGAATGAGCAGTTCTTC
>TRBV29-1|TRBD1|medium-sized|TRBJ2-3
CSAQTGAGSTDTQYF
TGCAGCGCCCAGACAGGGGCGGGTAGCACAGATACGCAGTATTTT
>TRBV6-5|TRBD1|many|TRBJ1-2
CASISVSRGESGYTF
TGTGCCAGCATATCAGTTAGCAGGGGGGAGTCTGGCTACACCTTC
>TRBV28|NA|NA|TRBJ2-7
CASSLGGEADEQYF
TGTGCCAGCAGTTTAGGGGGAGAGGCCGACGAGCAGTACTTC
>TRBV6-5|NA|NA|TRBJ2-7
CASSFGRTYEQCF
TGTGCCAGCAGTTTCGGACGGACCTACGAGCAGTGCTTC
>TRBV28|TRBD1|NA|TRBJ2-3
CASSFPLEQRGQRSTDTQYF
TGTGCCAGCAGTTTCCCCCTAGAACAACGGGGACAGAGATCAACAGATACGCAGTATTTT
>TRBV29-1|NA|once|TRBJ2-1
CTVENPGFYNEQFF
TGCACCGTTGAAAATCCAGGATTCTACAATGAACAGTTCTTC
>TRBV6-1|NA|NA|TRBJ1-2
CASAANGGGGGYTF
TGTGCCAGCGCAGCCAACGGCGGAGGGGGTGGCTACACCTTC
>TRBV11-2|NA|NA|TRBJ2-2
CASSFSDGLGELFF
TGTGCCAGCAGCTTTTCAGACGGGCTCGGGGAGCTGTTTTTT
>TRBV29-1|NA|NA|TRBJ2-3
CSVYRVGLDTHYF
TGCAGCGTCTACAGAGTGGGCTTGGATACGCATTATTTT
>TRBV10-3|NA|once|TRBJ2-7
CASEGWVGLWVRERYF
TGTGCCTCAGAGGGCTGGGTGGGCCTGTGGGTTCGCGAGCGGTACTTC
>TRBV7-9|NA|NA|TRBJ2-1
CASRSNEQGHNEQLF
TGTGCCAGCAGGTCAAATGAACAGGGCCACAATGAGCAGCTCTTC
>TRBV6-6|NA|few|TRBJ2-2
CASSSTWGAGELSF
TGTGCCAGCAGTTCCACCTGGGGCGCCGGGGAACTGTCTTTT
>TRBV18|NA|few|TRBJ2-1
CASSPQQGQGSYNEQFF
TGTGCCAGCTCACCACAACAGGGTCAAGGCTCCTACAATGAGCAGTTTTTC
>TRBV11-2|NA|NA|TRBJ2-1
CTSSLGFGGHEQFF
TGTACCAGCAGCTTAGGATTCGGGGGACATGAGCAGTTCTTC
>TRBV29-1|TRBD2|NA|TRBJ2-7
CIAEGSSGVVYF
TGCATCGCTGAAGGAAGTAGCGGGGTGGTTTACTTC
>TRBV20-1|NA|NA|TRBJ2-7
CNAHVISGLSYEQYF
TGCAATGCCCACGTCATAAGCGGACTGTCCTACGAGCAGTACTTC
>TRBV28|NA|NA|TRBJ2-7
CASRPGSGEIYEQYF
TGTGCCAGCAGACCCGGTTCGGGGGAGATATACGAGCAGTACTTC
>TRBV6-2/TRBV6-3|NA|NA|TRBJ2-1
CASSLAPYNGQFF
TGTGCCAGCAGTTTGGCCCCTTACAATGGGCAGTTCTTC
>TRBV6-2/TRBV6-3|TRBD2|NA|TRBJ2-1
CAISYNIRGSFHPEQFF
TGTGCCATTAGTTACAATATACGCGGGAGTTTCCACCCTGAGCAGTTCTTC
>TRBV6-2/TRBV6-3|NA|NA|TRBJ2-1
CASLHPGSVQGQFF
TGTGCTAGCCTTCATCCCGGGTCAGTACAGGGTCAATTCTTC
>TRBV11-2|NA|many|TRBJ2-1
CASSLYGAAPSNEQFF
TGTGCCAGCAGCTTATACGGGGCGGCCCCTAGCAATGAGCAGTTCTTC
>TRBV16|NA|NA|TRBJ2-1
CASSPINEQFF
TGTGCCAGCAGCCCCATCAATGAACAGTTCTTC
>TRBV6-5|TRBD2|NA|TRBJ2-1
CTSSYGLAGGFGEQFF
TGTACCAGCAGTTACGGACTTGCGGGAGGTTTCGGGGAGCAGTTCTTC
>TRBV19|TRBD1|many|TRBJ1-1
CASSTPGQGLNTEAFF
TGTGCCAGTAGTACTCCGGGACAGGGGTTGAACACTGAAGCTTTCTTT
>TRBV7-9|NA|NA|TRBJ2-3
CASSFQSGDTQYF
TGTGCCAGCAGCTTCCAATCTGGAGATACGCAGTATTTT
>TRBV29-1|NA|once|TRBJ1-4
CRVETGGGELFF
TGCAGGGTTGAAACCGGGGGCGGCGAGCTGTTTTTC